This T cell receptor beta chain was found in a study of blood T cells in healthy people across ages. Study-wide results and caveats: CMV infection status of these donors was not known.

Germline values: CDR1 MNHEY, CDR2 SVGAGI. The CDR3 has 17 amino acids. Trimming took 4 bases from V and 0 from J; bases not matched to a gene: 3. Per sample, a minimum of 6.5 million PBMCs were isolated. This clonotype was picked up many times. The antigen is not known. A second PCR of 7 to 11 cycles used a sample-barcoded 5' primer and a J-beta primer mix. MiXCR was run by TCRdb on the 5' RACE reads, yielding one entry per CDR3 protein. The sample has roughly 900,000 distinct CDR3 sequences, around 28% seen once. The chain combines TRBV6-5 with TRBJ2-1; TRBD2 matches at 13 bases. Specimen: blood. This TCR derives from an elderly woman in good health. The CDR3 coding sequence is TGTGCCAGCAGTTGGACTAGCGGGGGTAGCTCCTACAATGAGCAGTTCTTC. Protein sequence: CASSWTSGGSSYNEQFF.